This is a list of T cell receptor beta chains from one sample in a study of Ad26.COV2.S vaccination and SARS-CoV-2 variants. TCRdb keeps only in-frame clones here, not all; method: immunoSEQ multiplex PCR. The sample consists of about 420,000 clones, roughly 90% of them appearing once. Sequencing used peripheral blood, obtained in a trial of Ad26.COV2.S vaccine versus placebo. Source of these receptors: a person aged 18-65 years who received the Ad26.COV2.S COVID-19 vaccine or a placebo. Each CDR3 is given with its conserved first and last residue. The order of the fields is V gene, J gene, D gene, CDR3 DNA, CDR3 protein. D genes are given only for firm matches.

TRBV7-2	TRBJ2-7	TRBD1	TGTGCCAGCAGCTTATCGGGACAGCCCACCTACGAGCAGTACTTC	CASSLSGQPTYEQYF
TRBV19	TRBJ2-6	TRBD1	TGTGCCAGTAGTGTGAACAGGGGGTCAGGGGCCAACGTCCTGACTTTC	CASSVNRGSGANVLTF
TRBV7-9	TRBJ1-1	.	TGTGCCAGCAGCTTAGATAGTCCACCCACTGAAGCTTTCTTT	CASSLDSPPTEAFF
TRBV5-6	TRBJ2-1	TRBD2	TGTGCCAGCAGCTTGGAAGGGACTAGCGGGGGTAATGAGCAGTTCTTC	CASSLEGTSGGNEQFF
TRBV4-3	TRBJ1-2	.	TGCGCCAGCAGCCAAGAAAGGGGGACTACTCTAGGGTATGGCTACACCTTC	CASSQERGTTLGYGYTF
TRBV4-1	TRBJ2-2	TRBD2	TGCGCCAGCAGCCGTCTAGCGGGGGGGCCAAACGGGGAGCTGTTTTTT	CASSRLAGGPNGELFF
TRBV11-2	TRBJ1-2	.	TGTGCCAGCAGCTTATCTGGGCGACAGGACAATGGCTACACCTTC	CASSLSGRQDNGYTF
TRBV5-4	TRBJ2-7	TRBD1	TGTGCCAGCAGCCCAGCGGACAGGGGTTACGAGCAGTACTTC	CASSPADRGYEQYF
TRBV13	TRBJ1-3	.	TGTGCCAGCAGCTTAGGTCCTTCTGCCGGAAACACCATATATTTT	CASSLGPSAGNTIYF
TRBV5-4	TRBJ2-3	TRBD2	TGTGCCAGCAGCCTGACTAGCGGGGAAACAGATACGCAGTATTTT	CASSLTSGETDTQYF